This T cell receptor beta chain was identified in a study of T cells after yellow fever vaccination. Study-level results: The CD4 and CD8 compartments had a small share of their clonotypes in common. Although the secondary response was weaker, it peaked faster, at day 5 versus 15. The presence of abundant clonotypes contaminating from the bulk population was possible in FACS-sorted repertoires.

Universal primer sites and UMIs were introduced during 5'RACE template-switching synthesis of TCR cDNA. TCRdb processed the 5' RACE reads anew with MiXCR; each CDR3 protein has one entry. This table holds hundreds of thousands of distinct CDR3 sequences, 6.2% found once. Germline V gene data show CDR1 as WSHSY and CDR2 as SAAADI. The J segment lost 8 bases and the V segment lost 6 bases, leaving 27 bases of the junction unmatched. There are 20 residues in the CDR3. A word on this clonotype: What it binds is not known.

The chain links TRBV10-2 to TRBJ2-7; 11 nucleotides agree with TRBD2. This clonotype originated in a young man who received the YFV17D yellow fever vaccine. The sequences come from PBMCs, collected 5 days after the yellow fever booster vaccination. CDR3 loop: CASSYNGLVAGGPGRIQQYF. CDR3 nucleotides: TGCGCCAGCAGCTATAACGGCCTAGTAGCGGGAGGGCCGGGAAGGATCCAGCAGTACTTC.